A single sample is the source of the 21 T cell receptor beta chains below, sequenced in a study of T cells expressing NK-cell markers. One entry per CDR3 protein, without DNA, is what TCRdb gives after re-calling the 5' RACE reads. Found here are over 100,000 distinct CDR3 sequences; the top ten clones hold 18%. What was sequenced was blood T cells: a sorted CD56 or NKG2C T cell subset, CD4+ or CD8+ T cells, or bulk PBMC T cells (not recorded which). The source of these receptors is a woman between 18 and 70 years old in good health.

V and J are TRBV7-9 and TRBJ2-7; TCRdb calls TRBD2, which cannot be checked without DNA. The CDR3 extends over 14 amino acids. Germline V lookup: CDR1 SEHNR, CDR2 FQNEAQ (reference sequence). The chain's CDR3 is CASSFPSKSYEQYF. The full variable domain, in which reference TRBV7-9 and TRBJ2-7 provide the parts outside the CDR3, is DTGVSQNPRHKITKRGQNVTFRCDPISEHNRLYWYRQTLGQGPEFLTYFQNEAQLEKSRLLSDRFSAERPKGSFSTLEIQRTEQGDSAMYLCASSFPSKSYEQYFGPGTRLTVT.

This sequence joins TRBV14 and TRBJ2-3; the D call of TRBD1 rests on TCRdb alone, since no DNA is present to check it. Germline CDR1 SGHDN, CDR2 FVKESK. This CDR3 region has 14 residues. The CDR3 reads CASSPGHSGDTQYF.

The rearrangement joins TRBV5-1 to TRBJ1-1; the D gene TCRdb calls, TRBD1, cannot be checked with no DNA. The CDR3 contains 14 residues. In germline, CDR1 is SGHRS, CDR2 YFSETQ. The CDR3 loop reads CASSLSGTNTEAFF. The full variable domain, completed using reference TRBV5-1 and TRBJ1-1, is KAGVTQTPRYLIKTRGQQVTLSCSPISGHRSVSWYQQTPGQGLQFLFEYFSETQRNKGNFPGRFSGRQFSNSRSEMNVSTLELGDSALYLCASSLSGTNTEAFFGQGTRLTVV.

This chain connects TRBV14 to TRBJ2-1; TCRdb proposes TRBD2, but this gene call is untestable without DNA. The CDR3 is 18 residues long. Germline values: CDR1 SGHDN, CDR2 FVKESK. Here the CDR3 reads CASSQDRIAGESYNEQFF.

The chain recombines TRBV4-1 with TRBJ2-5; TCRdb picks TRBD2, but there is no DNA to check that call. The CDR3 is made up of 16 amino acids. Germline CDR1 and CDR2: MGHRA and YSYEKL. The CDR3 spells CASSLNPGLAVETQYF.

The CDR3 sequence is CASSVGASYEQYF. The chain joins TRBV9 to TRBJ2-7. There are 13 residues in the CDR3. Germline values: CDR1 SGDLS, CDR2 YYNGEE. The full variable domain, rest sourced from reference TRBV9 and TRBJ2-7, is DSGVTQTPKHLITATGQRVTLRCSPRSGDLSVYWYQQSLDQGLQFLIQYYNGEERAKGNILERFSAQQFPDLHSELNLSSLELGDSALYFCASSVGASYEQYFGPGTRLTVT.

V is TRBV13 and J is TRBJ2-3; TCRdb proposes TRBD2, but this gene call is untestable without DNA. Germline CDR1 is PRHDT and CDR2 is FYEKMQ (reference sequence). The CDR3 runs 15 residues. The CDR3 sequence: CASSSGLLSRDTQYF. The whole variable domain, filled in from reference TRBV13 and TRBJ2-3, reads AAGVIQSPRHLIKEKRETATLKCYPIPRHDTVYWYQQGPGQDPQFLISFYEKMQSDKGSIPDRFSAQQFSDYHSELNMSSLELGDSALYFCASSSGLLSRDTQYFGPGTRLTVL.

The chain has TRBV4-3 and TRBJ1-1. Germline V gene data show CDR1 as LGHNA and CDR2 as YSLEER. CDR3 length: 15 amino acids. The CDR3 loop is CASSLGLQSYTEAFF.

The genes are TRBV27 and TRBJ2-7; TCRdb's assignment of TRBD1 cannot be checked, as there is no DNA. The CDR3 loop spans 16 amino acids. Per germline, CDR1 MNHEY and CDR2 SMNVEV (reference sequence). This CDR3 is CASSLMGGVSSYEQYF.

The V gene is TRBV7-9, the J gene TRBJ1-1. The germline V gene encodes CDR1 SEHNR and CDR2 FQNEAQ (reference sequence). The length of the CDR3 is 15 residues. CDR3 sequence reads: CASSLGATVNAEAFF.

The V call is TRBV20-1, the J call TRBJ2-1. CDR1 and CDR2 (germline): DFQATT, SNEGSKA (reference sequence). This CDR3 contains 11 residues. This chain's CDR3 is CSARLDTEQFF.

The V gene is TRBV5-1, the J gene TRBJ2-7; TCRdb's D gene call, TRBD2, goes unchecked for lack of DNA. Germline-derived CDR1 and CDR2 are SGHRS and YFSETQ. The CDR3 spans 14 residues. CDR3 sequence reads: CASSPERDPYEQYF. The complete variable domain, with remaining parts taken from reference TRBV5-1 and TRBJ2-7, reads KAGVTQTPRYLIKTRGQQVTLSCSPISGHRSVSWYQQTPGQGLQFLFEYFSETQRNKGNFPGRFSGRQFSNSRSEMNVSTLELGDSALYLCASSPERDPYEQYFGPGTRLTVT.

J is TRBJ1-2 and V is TRBV20-1. This CDR3 has 17 amino acids. Germline CDR1 and CDR2: DFQATT and SNEGSKA (reference sequence). The CDR3 protein is CSARDWSFGQSTYGYTF.

This chain uses TRBV12-3 or TRBV12-4 with TRBJ2-3. CDR3 length: 13 residues. The CDR3 sequence: CASSPYSTDTQYF.

The chain is built from TRBV7-9 and TRBJ2-1; lacking DNA, the TRBD2 call made by TCRdb goes unchecked. CDR3 size: 15 residues. The germline V gene encodes CDR1 SEHNR and CDR2 FQNEAQ (reference sequence). The CDR3 spells CASSILAGPYNEQFF.

The chain carries TRBV4-3 and TRBJ2-3; TCRdb names TRBD2, which stays unverified in the absence of DNA. Per germline, CDR1 LGHNA and CDR2 YSLEER. The CDR3 sequence is 16 residues long. The CDR3 protein is CASSQDPAGNTDTQYF.

The chain carries TRBV29-1 and TRBJ2-1. The CDR3 has 15 amino acids. Germline-derived CDR1 and CDR2 are SQVTM and ANQGSEA. The CDR3 region is CSVPNGVTPYNEQFF.

This chain connects TRBV29-1 to TRBJ1-3; TCRdb calls TRBD1, which cannot be checked without DNA. Per germline, CDR1 SQVTM and CDR2 ANQGSEA. This CDR3 spans 13 amino acids. Here the CDR3 reads CSVETPLGNTIYF.

This chain joins TRBV4-3 and TRBJ2-6; the TCRdb D gene call, TRBD1, has no DNA to confirm it. The CDR3 runs to 16 residues. Looked up from germline, CDR1 is LGHNA and CDR2 is YSLEER. The CDR3 sequence is CASSPDQGTGANVLTF.

This chain links TRBV13 with TRBJ2-3; with no DNA, the TCRdb D assignment of TRBD2 cannot be verified. Germline V CDR1 and CDR2: PRHDT, FYEKMQ (reference sequence). The CDR3 is made up of 16 amino acids. CDR3 region: CASSSRLAGEKVTQYF.

J is TRBJ1-5 and V is TRBV6-5. Germline V gene sequence: CDR1 MNHEY, CDR2 SVGAGI. The CDR3 covers 12 residues. CDR3 residues: CASSNLNQPQHF.